The present T cell receptor (beta chain) was sequenced within a study of blood T cell repertoires in COVID-19. Methods used by the authors: Nucleated cell number was recorded as an estimate derived from reference gene primer amplification. Sequenced by immunoSEQ multiplex PCR; TCRdb stores in-frame clones only, minus some. D and trimming come from the DNA, and the V and J calls and clone size come from that table. The profile shows roughly 280,000 clones, roughly nine tenths of them singletons. In assigning cohorts, the study relied on participant-reported clinical history. The V end lost 6 bases, the J end lost 0 bases, and 11 bases lay between the germline ends. The CDR3 sequence is 14 residues long. Per germline, CDR1 SNHLY and CDR2 FYNNEI. This clone was detected a few times.

Material: PBMCs or T cells enriched from blood (not recorded which). The origin of this receptor is a woman younger than 35 who had recovered from COVID-19. V gene TRBV2 combines with J gene TRBJ1-1; D possibly corresponds to TRBD1 (6 bases). The CDR3 region is CASRTQGMNTEAFF. DNA for the CDR3: TGTGCCAGCAGGACACAGGGTATGAACACTGAAGCTTTCTTT. Filled out from reference TRBV2 and TRBJ1-1, the complete variable domain reads EPEVTQTPSHQVTQMGQEVILRCVPISNHLYFYWYRQILGQKVEFLVSFYNNEISEKSEIFDDQFSVERPDGSNFTLKIRSTKLEDSAMYFCASRTQGMNTEAFFGQGTRLTVV.